Shown below are 17 T cell receptor beta chains from a single sample sequenced in a study of Graves' ophthalmopathy and Graves' hyperthyroidism. Amplification of TCR beta CDR3 regions used RNA transcripts. HTBI-primed RT-PCR formed the first round, and a multiplex PCR formed the second. MiXCR, applied by TCRdb to the multiplex PCR reads, yields one record per CDR3 protein. The sample consists of roughly 700,000 distinct CDR3 sequences, 40% of them appearing once. The sequenced material came from peripheral blood. All receptors come from an adult man with Graves' ophthalmopathy.

The chain couples TRBV29-1 to TRBJ2-3, with unresolved D. V gave up 0 bases and J gave up 0 bases, with 7 bases separating them. This CDR3 contains 14 residues. Germline CDR1 and CDR2: SQVTM and ANQGSEA. The CDR3 sequence: CSVEENGSTDTQYF. CDR3 DNA sequence: TGCAGCGTTGAAGAAAACGGGAGCACAGATACGCAGTATTTT.

This clonotype turned up a few times. V usage is TRBV13 and J usage is TRBJ2-5; D is unclear. Germline V gene data show CDR1 as PRHDT and CDR2 as FYEKMQ (reference sequence). The length of the CDR3 is 13 residues. V gave up 6 bases and J gave up 3 bases, with 11 bases separating them. The CDR3 region has the DNA TGTGCCAGCAGATCCGAATGGGAAGAGACCCAGTACTTC. Translated, it gives CASRSEWEETQYF.

This clonotype has ten or more counts. The chain recombines TRBV14 with TRBJ1-1, with D uncertain. This CDR3 contains 13 residues. Trimming pared 2 bases from V and 4 bases from J, leaving 8 bases between. Germline V gene sequence: CDR1 SGHDN, CDR2 FVKESK. This CDR3 reads CASSQSVLTEAFF. CDR3 bases: TGTGCCAGCAGCCAATCTGTTCTCACTGAAGCTTTCTTT.

This clonotype was seen only a few times. An end of the junction differs from the germline gene, which may be a read error. V gene TRBV10-1 combines with J gene TRBJ1-1, with a tentative D call TRBD1 (6 bases). The germline V gene encodes CDR1 WNHNN and CDR2 SYGVQD (reference sequence). This CDR3 spans 14 amino acids. The CDR3, as DNA: TGTGCCAGCAGTTTGTTCAGGGGGAACACTGAAGCTTTCTTT. It yields the protein CASSLFRGNTEAFF.

This clonotype appeared many times. V and J are TRBV7-8 and TRBJ1-4, with 8 bases aligning to TRBD1. Losses at the gene ends were 3 bases for V and 11 bases for J; bases not matched to a gene: 5. The CDR3 extends over 13 amino acids. Germline CDR1 and CDR2: SGHVS and FQNEAQ. CDR3 DNA sequence: TGTGCCAGCAGCTTGGCGGACAGGGACAAACTGTTTTTT. This codes for CASSLADRDKLFF.

The chain joins TRBV25-1 to TRBJ2-5; maybe TRBD1 (7 bases). The germline V gene encodes CDR1 MGHDK and CDR2 SYGVNS. CDR3 length equals 12 residues. CDR3 DNA sequence: TGTGCGACGACAGGGAGGCCGGAGACCCAGTACTTC. It specifies CATTGRPETQYF.

The rearrangement links TRBV29-1 to TRBJ2-5; D remains unclear. V lost 4 bases and J 4 bases, leaving 7 bases between the germline ends. The CDR3 runs to 11 residues. CDR1 and CDR2 from the germline V gene are SQVTM and ANQGSEA. CDR3 bases: TGCAGCGTTGGTAGTTCAGAGACCCAGTACTTC. Its protein is CSVGSSETQYF.

This rearrangement joins TRBV7-3 to TRBJ2-5; D is ambiguous. The V and J ends lost 5 bases and 1 base respectively, with 8 bases between them. CDR1 is SGHTA, CDR2 FQGTGA, per germline. There are 13 residues in the CDR3. The CDR3 loop is CASSRLAQETQYF. DNA of the CDR3: TGTGCCAGCAGCCGCCTTGCCCAAGAGACCCAGTACTTC. Supplemented by reference TRBV7-3 and TRBJ2-5, the full variable domain reads GAGVSQTPSNKVTEKGKYVELRCDPISGHTALYWYRQSLGQGPEFLIYFQGTGAADDSGLPNDRFFAVRPEGSVSTLKIQRTERGDSAVYLCASSRLAQETQYFGPGTRLLVL.

The chain couples TRBV7-9 to TRBJ1-6, with TRBD1 identical over 12 bases. This CDR3 contains 17 residues. V was pared by 5 bases and J by 9 bases, with 11 bases of the junction left unmatched. The germline CDR1 and CDR2 sequences are SEHNR and FQNEAQ (reference sequence). The CDR3 protein is CASSQGQGALSFSPLHF. CDR3 DNA: TGTGCCAGCAGCCAGGGACAGGGGGCGCTTTCTTTTTCACCCCTCCACTTT.

The rearrangement joins TRBV24-1 to TRBJ1-5, with D perhaps matching TRBD1 (5 bases). The CDR3 length is 15 residues. Germline V lookup: CDR1 KGHDR, CDR2 SFDVKD. Trimming took 4 bases from V and 2 from J, leaving 11 bases between them. The CDR3 DNA reads TGTGCCACCAGTGACCCAGGGTATGGCAATCAGCCCCAGCATTTT. Translated, it gives CATSDPGYGNQPQHF.

In regard to this clonotype: This may come from a read error, since a much larger clone is one base off. This chain joins TRBV25-1 and TRBJ1-5, with a tentative D call TRBD1 (5 bases). Germline CDR1 MGHDK, CDR2 SYGVNS. The CDR3 extends over 14 amino acids. The CDR3 protein is CAGSGAVGNQPQHF. The DNA of the CDR3 is TGTGCCGGCAGCGGGGCGGTCGGCAATCAGCCCCAGCATTTT.

This chain joins TRBV12-3 or TRBV12-4 and TRBJ2-7; 13 bases match TRBD2. V trimming: 5 bases; J trimming: 0 bases; junction bases outside the gene matches: 13. The CDR3 totals 19 residues. CDR3 amino acids: CASSDLPGLAGRSSYEQYF. CDR3 nucleotides: TGTGCCAGCAGTGACCTCCCGGGACTAGCGGGGAGGAGCTCCTACGAGCAGTACTTC.

The V gene is TRBV15, the J gene TRBJ2-2; 8 bases are a match to TRBD1. The V segment lost 3 bases and the J segment 3 bases; nucleotides outside the gene matches: 3. Looked up from germline, CDR1 is LNHNV and CDR2 is YYDKDF (reference sequence). CDR3 length equals 15 residues. The CDR3 DNA sequence: TGTGCCACCAGCAGCCAGACAGGGGACACCGGGGAGCTGTTTTTT. Translation gives CATSSQTGDTGELFF.

This clonotype was seen a handful of times. This sequence joins TRBV7-8 and TRBJ1-3; D is ambiguous. The CDR3 covers 16 residues. Trimming cost V 5 bases and J 0 bases, with 14 bases left between them. Germline values: CDR1 SGHVS, CDR2 FQNEAQ. CDR3 bases: TGTGCCAGCAGCCCTAGGAGGGTTCGCTCTGGAAACACCATATATTTT. Its protein is CASSPRRVRSGNTIYF.

This clonotype was detected many times. One junction end disagrees with the germline gene, perhaps due to a read error. The V call is TRBV12-3 or TRBV12-4, the J call TRBJ1-2; TRBD1 aligns across 8 bases. The CDR3 is 12 amino acids. The CDR3 protein is CASSSRTGKSLF. In DNA, the CDR3 is TGTGCCAGCAGTTCTCGGACAGGGAAGTCCCTCTTC.

The sample holds many counts of this clonotype. CDR3 in DNA: TGCAGTGCCAGTCCGAGGGACCGACTCTCGCGTGGCTACACCTTC. Amino acid sequence: CSASPRDRLSRGYTF. The chain employs TRBV20-1 and TRBJ1-2, with a possible D match to TRBD1 (5 bases). This CDR3 is built from 15 residues. Germline loops: CDR1 DFQATT, CDR2 SNEGSKA (reference sequence). V was shortened by 6 bases and J by 7 bases, with 24 bases between the two germline ends.

This clonotype was observed a few times. The CDR3 coding sequence is TGTGCCAGCAGTGGGGCTAGCGGGGACCAAGAGACCCAGTACTTC. Translated: CASSGASGDQETQYF. The V and J genes are TRBV25-1 and TRBJ2-5, with 9 nucleotides matching TRBD2. In germline, CDR1 is MGHDK, CDR2 SYGVNS. The trim removed 4 bases at V and 0 bases at J, leaving 3 bases unmatched. This CDR3 spans 15 amino acids.